This T cell receptor beta chain was sequenced for a study of cytomegalovirus exposure and HLA in healthy donors. The CDR3 runs 13 residues. Per germline, CDR1 SGHTA and CDR2 FQGNSA. Trimming cost V 4 bases and J 1 base; bases outside gene matches: 0. In the PCR, 60 Vbeta and 13 Jbeta primers were used. Sequenced by immunoSEQ multiplex PCR; TCRdb stores in-frame clones only, minus some. The sample comprises about 99,000 clones, approximately 72% of which are singletons, and 2.5% to 4% rests with the top ten. Details on this clone: Its target is not known.

Overall study findings and caveats: Segments of the TCR beta V type were, in most cases, productive about 87% or about 30% of the time in an earlier analysis.

V usage is TRBV7-2 and J usage is TRBJ1-1, with 7 bases aligning to TRBD1. The clonotype originates from a woman aged 45-60 years in good health and CMV-seronegative. What was sequenced was PBMCs. The CDR3 DNA sequence: TGTGCCAGCAGCTGGACAGGGAACACTGAAGCTTTCTTT. Protein sequence: CASSWTGNTEAFF.